The 2 T cell receptor beta chains listed next were all sequenced from one sample in a study of sequential checkpoint blockade in melanoma. Clones were read by immunoSEQ multiplex PCR, and TCRdb kept only the in-frame ones, dropping some. The table has 15,000 to 20,000 clones, about two thirds seen once. Indicated treatment: randomized to nivolumab then ipilimumab (arm A) or the reverse (arm B). Sequencing was performed on CD8+ T cells sorted from blood (inferred from file names), taken from a patient given nivolumab and ipilimumab in sequence. These receptors were obtained from a human donor with melanoma.

V usage is TRBV4-1 and J usage is TRBJ2-3; 7 nucleotides match TRBD2. The CDR3 extends over 15 amino acids. V trimming: 2 bases; J trimming: 4 bases; junction bases outside the gene matches: 6. Germline V gives CDR1 MGHRA, CDR2 YSYEKL. This CDR3 reads CASSQWGGEADTQYF. The CDR3 DNA is TGCGCCAGCAGCCAATGGGGGGGGGAAGCAGATACGCAGTATTTT.

This clone has just a few counts. The genes are TRBV4-2 and TRBJ1-1, with a tentative D call TRBD1 (5 bases). V gave up 0 bases and J gave up 2 bases, with 13 bases separating them. Germline loops: CDR1 LGHNA, CDR2 YNFKEQ. The CDR3 consists of 16 residues. In nucleotides, the CDR3 is TGTGCCAGCAGCCAAGATCGTTGGACAAGCAACACTGAAGCTTTCTTT. Protein: CASSQDRWTSNTEAFF.